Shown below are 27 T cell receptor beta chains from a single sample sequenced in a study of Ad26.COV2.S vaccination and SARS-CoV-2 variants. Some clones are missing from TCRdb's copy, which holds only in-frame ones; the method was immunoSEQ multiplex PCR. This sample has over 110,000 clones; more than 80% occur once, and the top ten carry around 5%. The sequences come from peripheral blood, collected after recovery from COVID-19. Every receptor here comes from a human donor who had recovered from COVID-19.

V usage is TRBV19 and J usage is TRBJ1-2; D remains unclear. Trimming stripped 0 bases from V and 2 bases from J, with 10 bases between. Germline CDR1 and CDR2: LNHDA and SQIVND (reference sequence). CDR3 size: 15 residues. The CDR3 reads CASSIEGLDNYGYTF. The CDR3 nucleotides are TGTGCCAGTAGTATAGAGGGTCTGGACAACTATGGCTACACCTTC.

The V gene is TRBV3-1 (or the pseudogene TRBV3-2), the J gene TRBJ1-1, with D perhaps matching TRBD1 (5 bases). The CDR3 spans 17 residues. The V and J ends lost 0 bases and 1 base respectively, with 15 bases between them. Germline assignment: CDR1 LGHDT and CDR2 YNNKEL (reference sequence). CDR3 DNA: TGTGCCAGCAGCCAAGATTGGGGGAAAGTCACGAACACTGAAGCTTTCTTT. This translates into CASSQDWGKVTNTEAFF.

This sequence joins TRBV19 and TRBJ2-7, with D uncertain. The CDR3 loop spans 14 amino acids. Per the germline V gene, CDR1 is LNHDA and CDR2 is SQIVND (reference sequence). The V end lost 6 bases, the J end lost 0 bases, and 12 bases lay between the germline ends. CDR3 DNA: TGTGCCAGTAGCCACGGTGAGAGCTCCTACGAGCAGTACTTC. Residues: CASSHGESSYEQYF.

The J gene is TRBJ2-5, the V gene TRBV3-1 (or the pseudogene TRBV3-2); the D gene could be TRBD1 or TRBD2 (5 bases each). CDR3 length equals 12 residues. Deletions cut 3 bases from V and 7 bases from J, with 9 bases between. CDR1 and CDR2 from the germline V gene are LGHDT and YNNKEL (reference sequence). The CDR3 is CASSQGTGTQYF. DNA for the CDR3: TGTGCCAGCAGCCAGGGGACGGGGACCCAGTACTTC.

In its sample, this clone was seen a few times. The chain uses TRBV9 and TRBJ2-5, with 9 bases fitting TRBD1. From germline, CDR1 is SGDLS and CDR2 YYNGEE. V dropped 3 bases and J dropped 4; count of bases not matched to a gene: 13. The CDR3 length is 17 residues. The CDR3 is CASSARAGTGMRETQYF. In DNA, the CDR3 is TGTGCCAGCAGCGCCCGTGCGGGGACAGGGATGAGAGAGACCCAGTACTTC.

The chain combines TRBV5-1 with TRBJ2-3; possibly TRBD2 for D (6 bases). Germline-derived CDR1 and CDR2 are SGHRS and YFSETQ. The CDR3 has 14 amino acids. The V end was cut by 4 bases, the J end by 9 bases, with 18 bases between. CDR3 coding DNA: TGCGCCAGCAGCCACCGAGGCGGGGATATGACGCAGTATTTT. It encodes CASSHRGGDMTQYF.

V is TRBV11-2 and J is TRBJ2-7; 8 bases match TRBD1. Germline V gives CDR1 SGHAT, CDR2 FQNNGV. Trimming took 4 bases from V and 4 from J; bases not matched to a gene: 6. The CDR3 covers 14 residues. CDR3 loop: CASSSRQGSYEQYF. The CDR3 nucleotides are TGTGCCAGCAGCTCGCGACAGGGGTCATACGAGCAGTACTTC.

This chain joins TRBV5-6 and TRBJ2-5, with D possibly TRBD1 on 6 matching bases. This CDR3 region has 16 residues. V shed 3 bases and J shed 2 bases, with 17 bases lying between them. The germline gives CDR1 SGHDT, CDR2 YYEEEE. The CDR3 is CASSWIGQTPQETQYF. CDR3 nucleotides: TGTGCCAGCAGCTGGATAGGACAGACCCCACAAGAGACCCAGTACTTC.

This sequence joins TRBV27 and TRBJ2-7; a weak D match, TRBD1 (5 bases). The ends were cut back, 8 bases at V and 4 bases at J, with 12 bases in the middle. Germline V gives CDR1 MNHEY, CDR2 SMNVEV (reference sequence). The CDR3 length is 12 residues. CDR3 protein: CASLDAGYEQYF. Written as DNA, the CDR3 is TGTGCCAGCCTCGACGCAGGGTACGAGCAGTACTTC.

The CDR3, as DNA: TGTGCCAGCGGCGGAGGGTTCTATGGGGAAAAACTGTTTTTT. Translation: CASGGGFYGEKLFF. The chain couples TRBV7-2 to TRBJ1-4; unclear D gene. V was shortened by 8 bases and J by 8 bases, with 18 bases between the two germline ends. Germline CDR1 reads SGHTA; CDR2 reads FQGNSA. The CDR3 extends over 14 amino acids.

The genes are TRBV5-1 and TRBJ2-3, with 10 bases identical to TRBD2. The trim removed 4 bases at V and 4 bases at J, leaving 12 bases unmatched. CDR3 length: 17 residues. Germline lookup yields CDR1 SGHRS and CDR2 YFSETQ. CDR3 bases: TGCGCCAGCAGCCAAAGTCCCGTAGCGGGGGGTTCAGATACGCAGTATTTT. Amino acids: CASSQSPVAGGSDTQYF.

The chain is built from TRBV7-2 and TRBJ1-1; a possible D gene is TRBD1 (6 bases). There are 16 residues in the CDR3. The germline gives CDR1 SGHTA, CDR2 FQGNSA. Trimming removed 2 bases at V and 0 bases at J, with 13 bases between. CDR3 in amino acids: CASSLWRTDLNTEAFF. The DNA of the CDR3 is TGTGCCAGCAGCTTATGGAGGACAGACTTGAACACTGAAGCTTTCTTT.

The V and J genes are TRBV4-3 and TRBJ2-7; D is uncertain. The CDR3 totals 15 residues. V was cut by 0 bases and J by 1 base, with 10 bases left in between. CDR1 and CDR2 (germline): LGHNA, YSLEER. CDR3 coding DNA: TGCGCCAGCAGCCAAGAGTTAGGACGGTCCTACGAGCAGTACTTC. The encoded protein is CASSQELGRSYEQYF.

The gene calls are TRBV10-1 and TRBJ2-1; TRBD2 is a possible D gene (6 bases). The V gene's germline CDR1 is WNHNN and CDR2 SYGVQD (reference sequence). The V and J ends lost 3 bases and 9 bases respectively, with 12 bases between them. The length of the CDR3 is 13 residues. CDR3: CASSEGEDGEQFF. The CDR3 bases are TGCGCCAGCAGTGAAGGGGAGGACGGTGAGCAGTTCTTC.

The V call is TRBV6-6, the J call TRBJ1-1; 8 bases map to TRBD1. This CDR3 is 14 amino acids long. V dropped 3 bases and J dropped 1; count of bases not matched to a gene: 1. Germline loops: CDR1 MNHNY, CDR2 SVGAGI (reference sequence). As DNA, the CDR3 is TGTGCCAGCAGTTATCAGGGGGCGAACACTGAAGCTTTCTTT. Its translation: CASSYQGANTEAFF.

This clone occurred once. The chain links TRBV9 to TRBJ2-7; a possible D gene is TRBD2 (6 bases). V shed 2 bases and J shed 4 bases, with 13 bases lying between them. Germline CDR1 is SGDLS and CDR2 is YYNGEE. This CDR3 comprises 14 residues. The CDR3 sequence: CASSVGGTGYEQYF. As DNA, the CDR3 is TGTGCCAGCAGCGTGGGCGGGACGGGTTACGAGCAGTACTTC.

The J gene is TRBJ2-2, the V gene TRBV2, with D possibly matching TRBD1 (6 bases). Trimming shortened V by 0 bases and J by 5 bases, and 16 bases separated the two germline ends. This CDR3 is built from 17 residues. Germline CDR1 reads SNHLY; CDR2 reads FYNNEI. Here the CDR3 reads CASSEALVGGPTGELFF. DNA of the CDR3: TGTGCCAGCAGTGAAGCGCTGGTAGGGGGACCAACCGGGGAGCTGTTTTTT.

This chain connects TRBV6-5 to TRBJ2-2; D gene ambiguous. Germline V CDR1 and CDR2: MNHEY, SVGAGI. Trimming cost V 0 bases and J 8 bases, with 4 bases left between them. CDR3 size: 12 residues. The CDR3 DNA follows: TGTGCCAGCAGTTACTCGGAGGGGGAGCTGTTTTTT. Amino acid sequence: CASSYSEGELFF.

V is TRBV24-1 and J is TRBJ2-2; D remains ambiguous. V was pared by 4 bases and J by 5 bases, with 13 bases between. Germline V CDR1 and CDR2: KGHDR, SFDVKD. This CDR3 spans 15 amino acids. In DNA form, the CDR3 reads TGTGCCACCAGTGAGCCTGATTGGGGTACCGGGGAGCTGTTTTTT. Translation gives CATSEPDWGTGELFF.

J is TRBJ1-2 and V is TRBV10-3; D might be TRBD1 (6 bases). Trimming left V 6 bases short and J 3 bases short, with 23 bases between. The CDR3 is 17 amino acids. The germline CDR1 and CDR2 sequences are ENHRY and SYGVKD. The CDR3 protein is CAISVPPDRTDYYGYTF. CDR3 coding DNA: TGTGCCATCAGCGTTCCCCCCGACAGGACAGACTACTATGGCTACACCTTC.

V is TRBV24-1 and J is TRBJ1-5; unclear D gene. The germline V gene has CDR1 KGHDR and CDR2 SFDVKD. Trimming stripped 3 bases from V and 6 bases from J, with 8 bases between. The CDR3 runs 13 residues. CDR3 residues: CATSDGWGQPQHF. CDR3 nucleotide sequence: TGTGCCACCAGTGATGGGTGGGGTCAGCCCCAGCATTTT.

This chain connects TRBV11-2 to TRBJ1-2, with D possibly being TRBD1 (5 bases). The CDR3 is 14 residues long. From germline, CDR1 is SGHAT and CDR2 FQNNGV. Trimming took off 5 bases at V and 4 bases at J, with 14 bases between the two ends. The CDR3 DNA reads TGTGCCAGCAGCCCGAGCAGGGACGGCTATGGCTACACCTTC. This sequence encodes CASSPSRDGYGYTF.

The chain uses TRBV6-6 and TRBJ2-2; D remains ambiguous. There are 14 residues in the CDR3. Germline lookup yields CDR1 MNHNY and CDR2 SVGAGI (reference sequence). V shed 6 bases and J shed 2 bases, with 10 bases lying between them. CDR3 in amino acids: CASRPDGNTGELFF. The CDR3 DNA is TGTGCCAGCAGACCTGACGGTAACACCGGGGAGCTGTTTTTT.

Here the CDR3 DNA reads TGTGCCAGTAGTAATATTGGGACAGACTATAATTCACCCCTCCACTTT. Its translation: CASSNIGTDYNSPLHF. This chain links TRBV19 with TRBJ1-6; 7 bases are a match to TRBD1. Germline CDR1 and CDR2: LNHDA and SQIVND (reference sequence). The CDR3 has 16 amino acids. Unmatched junction bases numbered 6, after V lost 4 bases and J lost 3 bases.

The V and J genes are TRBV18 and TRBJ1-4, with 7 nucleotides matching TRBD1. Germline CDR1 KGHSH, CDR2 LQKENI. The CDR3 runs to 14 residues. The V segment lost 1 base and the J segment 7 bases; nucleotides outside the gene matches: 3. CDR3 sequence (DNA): TGTGCCAGCTCACCACAGGGGGCCTCTGAAAAACTGTTTTTT. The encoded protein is CASSPQGASEKLFF.

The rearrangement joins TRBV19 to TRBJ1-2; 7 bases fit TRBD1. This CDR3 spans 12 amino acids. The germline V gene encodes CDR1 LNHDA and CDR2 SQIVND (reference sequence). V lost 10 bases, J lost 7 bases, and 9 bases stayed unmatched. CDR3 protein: CATSVRGLGYTF. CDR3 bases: TGTGCCACCTCCGTGAGGGGGCTTGGCTACACCTTC.

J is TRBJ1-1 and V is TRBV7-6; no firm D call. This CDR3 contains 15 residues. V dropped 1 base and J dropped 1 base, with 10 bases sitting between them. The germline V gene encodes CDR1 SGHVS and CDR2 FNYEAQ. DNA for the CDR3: TGTGCCAGCAGCTTAGGAATCGCGGAGAACACTGAAGCTTTCTTT. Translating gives CASSLGIAENTEAFF.